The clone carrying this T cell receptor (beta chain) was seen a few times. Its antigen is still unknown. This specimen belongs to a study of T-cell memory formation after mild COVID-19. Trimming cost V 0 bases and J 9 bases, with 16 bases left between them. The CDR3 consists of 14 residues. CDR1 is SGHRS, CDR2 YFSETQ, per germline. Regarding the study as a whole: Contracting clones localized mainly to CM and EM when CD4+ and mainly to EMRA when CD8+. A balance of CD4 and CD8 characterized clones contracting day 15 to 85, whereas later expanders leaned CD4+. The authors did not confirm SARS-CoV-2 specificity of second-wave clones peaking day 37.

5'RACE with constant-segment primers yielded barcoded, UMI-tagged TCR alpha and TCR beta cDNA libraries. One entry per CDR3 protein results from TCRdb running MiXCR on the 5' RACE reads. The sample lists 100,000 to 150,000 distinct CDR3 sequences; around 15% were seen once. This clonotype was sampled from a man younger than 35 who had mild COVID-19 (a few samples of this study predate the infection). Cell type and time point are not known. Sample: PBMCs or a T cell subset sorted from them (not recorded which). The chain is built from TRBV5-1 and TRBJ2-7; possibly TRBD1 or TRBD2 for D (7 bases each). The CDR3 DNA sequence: TGCGCCAGCAGCTTGGTACCAGGGGGGGAGTGGCAGTACGTC. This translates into CASSLVPGGEWQYV.